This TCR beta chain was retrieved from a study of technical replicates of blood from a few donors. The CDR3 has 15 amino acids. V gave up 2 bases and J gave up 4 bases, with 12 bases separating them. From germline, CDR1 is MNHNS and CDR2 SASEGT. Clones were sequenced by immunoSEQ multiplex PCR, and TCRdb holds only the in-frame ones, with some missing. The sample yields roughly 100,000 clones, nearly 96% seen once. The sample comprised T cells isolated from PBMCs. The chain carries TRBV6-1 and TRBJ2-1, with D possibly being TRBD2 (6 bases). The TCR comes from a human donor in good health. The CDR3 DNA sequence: TGTGCCAGCAGTGAACAGGGACTGTTTTACAATGAGCAGTTCTTC. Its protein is CASSEQGLFYNEQFF.